Given below is one T cell receptor beta chain in context. The library targeted TCRbeta and was prepared with unique molecular identifiers. In TCRdb, the PCR reads were re-called with MiXCR into one record per CDR3 protein. This sample has 500,000 or so distinct CDR3 sequences, with roughly 33% found just once. The source of the sample is a study of T-cell reconstitution after alpha-beta-depleted transplantation in children. This material consisted of PBMCs from the stem cell graft donor, taken from the stem cell graft. The receptor's source is a human donor who donated a stem cell graft to a child with aplastic anemia.

The CDR3 DNA sequence: TGTGCCAGCAGCTTGGCTTGGGCAGGGGGCGAAGAGACCCAGTACTTC. Translated: CASSLAWAGGEETQYF. This sequence joins TRBV27 and TRBJ2-5; 8 positions agree with TRBD1. Trimming removed 6 bases from V and 3 bases from J; junction bases left unmatched: 12. The germline CDR1 and CDR2 sequences are MNHEY and SMNVEV (reference sequence). CDR3 length equals 16 residues.